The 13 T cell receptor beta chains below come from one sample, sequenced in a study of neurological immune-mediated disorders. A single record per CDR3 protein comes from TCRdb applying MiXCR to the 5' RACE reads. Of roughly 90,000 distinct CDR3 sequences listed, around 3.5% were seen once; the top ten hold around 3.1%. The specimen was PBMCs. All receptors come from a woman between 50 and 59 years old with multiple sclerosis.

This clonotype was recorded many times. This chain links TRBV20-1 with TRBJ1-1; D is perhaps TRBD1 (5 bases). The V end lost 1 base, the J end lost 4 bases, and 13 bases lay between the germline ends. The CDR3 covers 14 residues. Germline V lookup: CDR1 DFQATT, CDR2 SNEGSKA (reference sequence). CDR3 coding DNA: TGCAGTGCTAGAGTTACAGGCTCTAGCACTGAAGCTTTCTTT. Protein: CSARVTGSSTEAFF.

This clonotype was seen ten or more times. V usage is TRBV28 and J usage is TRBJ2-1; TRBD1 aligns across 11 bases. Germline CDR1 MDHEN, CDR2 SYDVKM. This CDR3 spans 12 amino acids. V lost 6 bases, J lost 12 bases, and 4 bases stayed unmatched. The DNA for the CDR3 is TGTGCCAGCAGCCTAGGGACAGGGGGGCAGTTCTTC. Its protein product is CASSLGTGGQFF.

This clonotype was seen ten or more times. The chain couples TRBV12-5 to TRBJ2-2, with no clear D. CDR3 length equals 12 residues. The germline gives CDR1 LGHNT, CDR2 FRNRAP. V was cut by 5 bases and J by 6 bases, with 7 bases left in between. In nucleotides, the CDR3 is TGTGCTAGTGGTCTGGGCCCCGGGGAGCTGTTTTTT. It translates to CASGLGPGELFF.

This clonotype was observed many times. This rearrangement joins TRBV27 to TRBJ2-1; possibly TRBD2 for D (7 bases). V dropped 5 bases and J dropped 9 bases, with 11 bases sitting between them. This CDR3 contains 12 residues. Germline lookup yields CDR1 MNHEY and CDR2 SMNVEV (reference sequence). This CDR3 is CASSGGAGEQFF. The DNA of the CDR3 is TGTGCCAGCAGTGGGGGGGCGGGTGAGCAGTTCTTC.

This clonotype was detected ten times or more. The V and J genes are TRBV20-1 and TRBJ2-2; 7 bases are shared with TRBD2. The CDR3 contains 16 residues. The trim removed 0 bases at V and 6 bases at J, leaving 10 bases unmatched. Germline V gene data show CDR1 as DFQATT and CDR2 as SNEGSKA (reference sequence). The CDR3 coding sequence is TGCAGTGCTAGAGATACCCAGGGAGGGGAGTCCGGGGAGCTGTTTTTT. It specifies CSARDTQGGESGELFF.

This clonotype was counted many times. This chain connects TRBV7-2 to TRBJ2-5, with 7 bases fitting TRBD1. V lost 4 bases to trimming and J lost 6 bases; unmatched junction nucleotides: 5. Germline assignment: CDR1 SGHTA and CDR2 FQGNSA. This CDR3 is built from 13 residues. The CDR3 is CASSYRGQQTQYF. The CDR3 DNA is TGTGCCAGCAGCTACAGGGGCCAGCAGACCCAGTACTTC.

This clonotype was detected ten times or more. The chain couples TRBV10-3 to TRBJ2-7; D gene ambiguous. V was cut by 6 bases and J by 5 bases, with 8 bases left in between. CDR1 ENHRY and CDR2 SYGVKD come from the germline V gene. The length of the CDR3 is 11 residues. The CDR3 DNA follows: TGTGCCATCAGGGGCGTAGACGAGCAGTACTTC. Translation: CAIRGVDEQYF.

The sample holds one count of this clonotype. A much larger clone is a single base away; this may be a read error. The CDR3 is CASNQELAGLNEQFF. CDR3 bases: TGTGCCAGCAACCAAGAACTAGCGGGGTTAAATGAGCAGTTCTTC. This rearrangement joins TRBV4-2 to TRBJ2-1; 10 bases agree with TRBD2. Germline V gives CDR1 LGHNA, CDR2 YNFKEQ. CDR3 length equals 15 residues.

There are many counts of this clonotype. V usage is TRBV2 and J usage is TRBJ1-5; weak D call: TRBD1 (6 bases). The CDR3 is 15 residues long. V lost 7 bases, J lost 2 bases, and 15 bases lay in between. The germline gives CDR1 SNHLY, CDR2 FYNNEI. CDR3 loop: CASKSRGNGNQPQHF. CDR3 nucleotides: TGTGCCAGCAAGTCCAGGGGAAATGGCAATCAGCCCCAGCATTTT.

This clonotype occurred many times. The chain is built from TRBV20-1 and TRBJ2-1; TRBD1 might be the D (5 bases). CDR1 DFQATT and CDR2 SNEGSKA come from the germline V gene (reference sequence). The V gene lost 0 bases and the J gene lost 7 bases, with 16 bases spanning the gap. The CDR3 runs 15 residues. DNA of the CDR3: TGCAGTGCTAGAGATACAGGTTTACTGCGGAATGAGCAGTTCTTC. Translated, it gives CSARDTGLLRNEQFF.

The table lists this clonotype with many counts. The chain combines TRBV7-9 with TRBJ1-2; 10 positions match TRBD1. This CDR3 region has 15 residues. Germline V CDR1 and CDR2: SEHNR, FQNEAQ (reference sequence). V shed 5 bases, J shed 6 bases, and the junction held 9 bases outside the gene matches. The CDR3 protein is CASSGLDRGFNGYTF. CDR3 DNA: TGTGCCAGCAGCGGGCTGGACAGGGGGTTCAATGGCTACACCTTC.

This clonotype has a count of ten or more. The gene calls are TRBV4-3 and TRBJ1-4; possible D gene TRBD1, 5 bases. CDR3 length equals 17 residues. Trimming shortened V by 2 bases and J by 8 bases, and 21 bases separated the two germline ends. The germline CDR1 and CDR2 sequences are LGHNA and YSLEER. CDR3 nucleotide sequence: TGCGCCAGCAGCCAACGAAAGCTACAGGTCCGTATGGAAAAACTGTTTTTT. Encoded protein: CASSQRKLQVRMEKLFF.

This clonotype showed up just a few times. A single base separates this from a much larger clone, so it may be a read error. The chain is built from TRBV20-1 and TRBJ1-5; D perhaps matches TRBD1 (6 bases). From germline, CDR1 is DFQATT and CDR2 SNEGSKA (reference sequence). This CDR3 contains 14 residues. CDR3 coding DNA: TGCAGTGCTAGAGGGGGGCGGGTTTATCAGCACCAGCATTTT. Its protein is CSARGGRVYQHQHF.